This T cell receptor beta chain emerged from a study of T cells after yellow fever vaccination. Study-level information: With SMART-Seq v4 Ultra Low Input, the fractions containing low cell numbers were prepared.

J lost 0 bases, V lost 6 bases, and 10 bases had no gene match. The CDR3 runs 15 residues. Germline CDR1 and CDR2: DFQATT and SNEGSKA (reference sequence). TCRdb itself ran the 5' RACE reads through MiXCR, one entry per CDR3 protein. The data hold approximately 550,000 distinct CDR3 sequences, with about 13% observed a single time. The specimen comprised PBMCs, sampled on the day of the yellow fever booster vaccination. This clonotype was sampled from a man aged 30 to 45 who received the YFV17D yellow fever vaccine. The J gene is TRBJ2-7, the V gene TRBV20-1; 8 nucleotides agree with TRBD2. CDR3 nucleotide sequence: TGCAGTGCCTCGGGGGGGGAGCGGAGCTCCTACGAGCAGTACTTC. Translation gives CSASGGERSSYEQYF.